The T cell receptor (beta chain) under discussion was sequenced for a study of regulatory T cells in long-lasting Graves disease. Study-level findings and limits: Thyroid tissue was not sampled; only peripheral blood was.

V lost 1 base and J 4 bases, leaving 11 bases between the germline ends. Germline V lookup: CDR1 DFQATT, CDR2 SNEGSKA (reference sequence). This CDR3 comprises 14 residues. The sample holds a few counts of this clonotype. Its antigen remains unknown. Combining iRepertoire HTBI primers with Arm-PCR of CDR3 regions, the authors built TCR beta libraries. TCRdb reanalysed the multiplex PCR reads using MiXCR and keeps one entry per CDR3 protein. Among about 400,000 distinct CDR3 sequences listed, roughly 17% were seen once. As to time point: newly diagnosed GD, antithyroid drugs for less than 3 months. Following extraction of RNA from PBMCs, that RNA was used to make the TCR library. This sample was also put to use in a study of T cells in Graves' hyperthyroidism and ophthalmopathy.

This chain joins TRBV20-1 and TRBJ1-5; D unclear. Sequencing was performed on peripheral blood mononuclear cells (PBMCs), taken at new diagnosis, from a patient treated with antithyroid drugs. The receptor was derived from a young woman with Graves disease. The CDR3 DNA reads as TGCAGTGCTAGAGGTGGGTCCAATAATCAGCCCCAGCATTTT. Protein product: CSARGGSNNQPQHF.